Listed below are T cell receptor beta chains from one sample, sequenced in a study of breast tumors, draining lymph nodes, adjacent tissues. In TCRdb, the multiplex PCR reads were re-called with MiXCR into one record per CDR3 protein. Among around 140,000 distinct CDR3 sequences listed, around 24% were seen once. Sequencing was performed on axillary lymph node tissue. The receptors were sampled from a female donor with breast cancer. Some clones in this sample may be carry-over from other donors' samples. CDR3s include the opening cysteine and the closing phenylalanine or tryptophan. D genes are given only for firm matches.

d_call: TRBD1; cdr3_length: 15; j_call: TRBJ1-2; v_call: TRBV3-1; cdr3_aa: CASSQGVRGINGYTF
d_call: TRBD2; cdr3_length: 15; j_call: TRBJ2-3; v_call: TRBV19; cdr3_aa: CASSGGTSAADTQYF
d_call: .; cdr3_length: 14; j_call: TRBJ2-5; v_call: TRBV5-5; cdr3_aa: CASSTGDSQETQYF
d_call: TRBD1; cdr3_length: 15; j_call: TRBJ1-5; v_call: TRBV6-1; cdr3_aa: CASRYGTAGNQPQHF
d_call: TRBD1; cdr3_length: 14; j_call: TRBJ1-5; v_call: TRBV6-1; cdr3_aa: CASRPTGGNQPQHF
d_call: TRBD1; cdr3_length: 16; j_call: TRBJ2-5; v_call: TRBV28; cdr3_aa: CASSLRAGGPRETQYF
d_call: TRBD2; cdr3_length: 16; j_call: TRBJ2-3; v_call: TRBV20-1; cdr3_aa: CSARSSTSGGGDTQYF
d_call: .; cdr3_length: 14; j_call: TRBJ1-1; v_call: TRBV6-5; cdr3_aa: CASRGGGSNTEAFF
d_call: .; cdr3_length: 11; j_call: TRBJ2-1; v_call: TRBV30; cdr3_aa: CAWSENYRQFF
d_call: TRBD1; cdr3_length: 17; j_call: TRBJ2-1; v_call: TRBV5-1; cdr3_aa: CASSLTAGTGRYNEQFF
d_call: .; cdr3_length: 14; j_call: TRBJ1-6; v_call: TRBV5-8; cdr3_aa: CASSLRQGNSPLHF
d_call: .; cdr3_length: 12; j_call: TRBJ2-7; v_call: TRBV12-3/TRBV12-4; cdr3_aa: CASSWTDSEQYF
d_call: .; cdr3_length: 13; j_call: TRBJ2-5; v_call: TRBV20-1; cdr3_aa: CSAGQTGRETQYF
d_call: TRBD2; cdr3_length: 15; j_call: TRBJ2-1; v_call: TRBV6-2/TRBV6-3; cdr3_aa: CASRGTSGRLNEQFF
d_call: TRBD1; cdr3_length: 14; j_call: TRBJ2-5; v_call: TRBV7-9; cdr3_aa: CASSIDRGRETQYF
d_call: TRBD1; cdr3_length: 16; j_call: TRBJ1-5; v_call: TRBV6-1; cdr3_aa: CAGSPRGGGSNQPQHF
d_call: .; cdr3_length: 13; j_call: TRBJ2-7; v_call: TRBV24-1; cdr3_aa: CATSDSGRKEQYF
d_call: .; cdr3_length: 15; j_call: TRBJ1-6; v_call: TRBV5-5; cdr3_aa: CASSRVPGDNSPLHF
d_call: .; cdr3_length: 14; j_call: TRBJ2-6; v_call: TRBV11-2; cdr3_aa: CASSLDFRANVLTF
d_call: .; cdr3_length: 14; j_call: TRBJ2-2; v_call: TRBV7-3; cdr3_aa: CASSLTGEGGELFF
d_call: TRBD1; cdr3_length: 14; j_call: TRBJ2-3; v_call: TRBV5-6; cdr3_aa: CASSQDRVMDTQYF
d_call: TRBD2; cdr3_length: 15; j_call: TRBJ2-2; v_call: TRBV7-9; cdr3_aa: CASSRIQGGAGELFF
d_call: TRBD1; cdr3_length: 14; j_call: TRBJ2-7; v_call: TRBV7-9; cdr3_aa: CASSSGQVYGEQYF
d_call: .; cdr3_length: 16; j_call: TRBJ2-1; v_call: TRBV5-6; cdr3_aa: CASSFDPWTVINEQFF
d_call: .; cdr3_length: 15; j_call: TRBJ1-3; v_call: TRBV28; cdr3_aa: CATALDGGSGNTMYF
d_call: .; cdr3_length: 15; j_call: TRBJ1-3; v_call: TRBV4-1; cdr3_aa: CASSRSSVAGNTIYF
d_call: .; cdr3_length: 15; j_call: TRBJ2-6; v_call: TRBV4-1; cdr3_aa: CASSQTESGANVLTF
d_call: TRBD2; cdr3_length: 17; j_call: TRBJ2-3; v_call: TRBV4-1; cdr3_aa: CASSQDGLAGASDTQYF
d_call: .; cdr3_length: 13; j_call: TRBJ2-5; v_call: TRBV18; cdr3_aa: CASRRGTQETQYF
d_call: TRBD2; cdr3_length: 16; j_call: TRBJ2-7; v_call: TRBV7-2; cdr3_aa: CASSSDSGSSSYEQYF
d_call: .; cdr3_length: 16; j_call: TRBJ1-2; v_call: TRBV29-1; cdr3_aa: CSVELSLPGAGGGYTF
d_call: TRBD2; cdr3_length: 17; j_call: TRBJ2-1; v_call: TRBV19; cdr3_aa: CASSIGSAGGSYNEQFF
d_call: .; cdr3_length: 16; j_call: TRBJ1-3; v_call: TRBV4-1; cdr3_aa: CASSQDASQAGNTIYF
d_call: TRBD2; cdr3_length: 15; j_call: TRBJ2-1; v_call: TRBV29-1; cdr3_aa: CSVAGRAVSYNEQFF
d_call: .; cdr3_length: 14; j_call: TRBJ2-7; v_call: TRBV2; cdr3_aa: CASSVRQSTYEQYF
d_call: .; cdr3_length: 14; j_call: TRBJ1-5; v_call: TRBV7-8; cdr3_aa: CASSVDGSNQPQHF
d_call: TRBD2; cdr3_length: 16; j_call: TRBJ2-1; v_call: TRBV20-1; cdr3_aa: CSASGTSGGAYNEQFF
d_call: .; cdr3_length: 13; j_call: TRBJ2-1; v_call: TRBV28; cdr3_aa: CASSGTRKNEQFF
d_call: .; cdr3_length: 15; j_call: TRBJ1-1; v_call: TRBV28; cdr3_aa: CASSSSTGSGTEAFF
d_call: .; cdr3_length: 14; j_call: TRBJ2-3; v_call: TRBV6-1; cdr3_aa: CASSAQGRVDTQYF
d_call: .; cdr3_length: 14; j_call: TRBJ1-2; v_call: TRBV29-1; cdr3_aa: CSVGIGGSNYGYTF
d_call: TRBD1; cdr3_length: 12; j_call: TRBJ2-7; v_call: TRBV28; cdr3_aa: CATQTGSYEQYF
d_call: TRBD1; cdr3_length: 14; j_call: TRBJ2-3; v_call: TRBV5-6; cdr3_aa: CASSARDRTDTQYF
d_call: TRBD1; cdr3_length: 14; j_call: TRBJ1-4; v_call: TRBV30; cdr3_aa: CAWSGGDRGEKLFF
d_call: .; cdr3_length: 15; j_call: TRBJ2-1; v_call: TRBV7-8; cdr3_aa: CASSLVWGVGNEQFF
d_call: TRBD1; cdr3_length: 13; j_call: TRBJ2-5; v_call: TRBV11-2; cdr3_aa: CASSMTGLETQYF
d_call: .; cdr3_length: 15; j_call: TRBJ2-7; v_call: TRBV28; cdr3_aa: CASSLSVAGADEQYF
d_call: TRBD1; cdr3_length: 14; j_call: TRBJ1-5; v_call: TRBV20-1; cdr3_aa: CSARTGAGNQPQHF
d_call: .; cdr3_length: 14; j_call: TRBJ2-7; v_call: TRBV5-1; cdr3_aa: CASSLSGRYYEQYF
d_call: .; cdr3_length: 12; j_call: TRBJ2-7; v_call: TRBV20-1; cdr3_aa: CSAVSGSYEQYF
d_call: TRBD1; cdr3_length: 16; j_call: TRBJ2-3; v_call: TRBV6-2/TRBV6-3; cdr3_aa: CASTLRTGIRGGTQYF
d_call: TRBD1; cdr3_length: 15; j_call: TRBJ1-5; v_call: TRBV4-1; cdr3_aa: CASSQVQGNNQPQHF
d_call: .; cdr3_length: 15; j_call: TRBJ2-7; v_call: TRBV6-5; cdr3_aa: CASSPSPGESYEQYF